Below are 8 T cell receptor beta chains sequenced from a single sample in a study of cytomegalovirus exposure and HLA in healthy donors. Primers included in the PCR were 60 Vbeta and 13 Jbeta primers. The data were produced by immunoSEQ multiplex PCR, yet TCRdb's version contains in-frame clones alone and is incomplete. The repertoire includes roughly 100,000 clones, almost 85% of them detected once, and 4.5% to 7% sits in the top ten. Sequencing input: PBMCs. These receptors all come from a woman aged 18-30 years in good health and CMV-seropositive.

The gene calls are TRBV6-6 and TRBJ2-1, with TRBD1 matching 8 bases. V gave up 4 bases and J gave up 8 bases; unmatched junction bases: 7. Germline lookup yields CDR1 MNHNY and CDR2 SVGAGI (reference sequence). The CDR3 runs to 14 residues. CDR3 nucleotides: TGTGCCAGCAGTTTAAGCAGGGGGCAGGATGAGCAGTTCTTC. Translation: CASSLSRGQDEQFF.

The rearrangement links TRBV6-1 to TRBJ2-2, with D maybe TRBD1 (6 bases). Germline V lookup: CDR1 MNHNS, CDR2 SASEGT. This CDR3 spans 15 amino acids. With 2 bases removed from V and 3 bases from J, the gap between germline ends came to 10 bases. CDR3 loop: CASSEQGRYTGELFF. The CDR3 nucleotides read TGTGCCAGCAGTGAACAGGGGCGCTACACCGGGGAGCTGTTTTTT.

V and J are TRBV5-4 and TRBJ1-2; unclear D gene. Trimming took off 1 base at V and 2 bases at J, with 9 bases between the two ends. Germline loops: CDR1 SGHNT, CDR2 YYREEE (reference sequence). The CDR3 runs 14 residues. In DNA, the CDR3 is TGTGCCAGCAGCTTGTTTCCGCAGAACTATGGCTACACCTTC. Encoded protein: CASSLFPQNYGYTF.

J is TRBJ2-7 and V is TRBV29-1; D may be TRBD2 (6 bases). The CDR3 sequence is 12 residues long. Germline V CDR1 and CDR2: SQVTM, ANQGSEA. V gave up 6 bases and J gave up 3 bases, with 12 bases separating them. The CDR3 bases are TGCAGCGTGCCGGGACTGCACTACGAGCAGTACTTC. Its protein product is CSVPGLHYEQYF.

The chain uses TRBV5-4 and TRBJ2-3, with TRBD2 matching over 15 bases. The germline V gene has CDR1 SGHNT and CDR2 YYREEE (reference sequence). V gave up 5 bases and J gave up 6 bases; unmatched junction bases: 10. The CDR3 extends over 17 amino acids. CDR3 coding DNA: TGTGCCAGCAGTCGAGCCGGGACTAGCGGGAGGTGGGATACGCAGTATTTT. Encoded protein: CASSRAGTSGRWDTQYF.

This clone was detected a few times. CDR3 amino acids: CASSFRYSQGVTGELFF. For the CDR3, the DNA is TGTGCCAGCAGCTTCCGGTATTCACAGGGAGTCACCGGGGAGCTGTTTTTT. The chain has TRBV5-5 and TRBJ2-2; possibly TRBD1 for D (6 bases). There are 17 residues in the CDR3. Per the germline V gene, CDR1 is SGHKS and CDR2 is YYEKEE (reference sequence). Trimming removed 2 bases from V and 4 bases from J, with 18 bases in between.

DNA of the CDR3: TGTGCCAGCAGCCAATCCATAGCGGGAATCGATGAGCAGTTCTTC. Protein product: CASSQSIAGIDEQFF. The V and J genes are TRBV4-2 and TRBJ2-1; 8 positions match TRBD2. Trimming removed 2 bases from V and 8 bases from J; junction bases left unmatched: 8. CDR1 LGHNA and CDR2 YNFKEQ come from the germline V gene. The CDR3 runs 15 residues.

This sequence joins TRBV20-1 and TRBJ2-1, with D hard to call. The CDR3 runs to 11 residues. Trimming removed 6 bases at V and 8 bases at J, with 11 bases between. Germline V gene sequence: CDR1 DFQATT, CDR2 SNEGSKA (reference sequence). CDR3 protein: CSATPQYEQFF. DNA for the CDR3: TGCAGTGCCACCCCCCAGTATGAGCAGTTCTTC.